Listed below are T cell receptor beta chains from one sample, sequenced in a study of OX40 agonist ivuxolimab in advanced cancers. The repertoire was sequenced with immunoSEQ multiplex PCR; TCRdb's copy has only in-frame clones and lacks some. The table lists tens of thousands of clones, around 83% of them singletons. This material consisted of CD4+ or CD8+ T cells sorted from blood, taken in a trial of the OX40 agonist ivuxolimab. The receptors shown here come from an adult with an advanced solid tumor such as melanoma, head and neck, liver or kidney cancer. Each CDR3 is given with its conserved first and last residue. Each record gives: J gene, clone size, D gene, V gene, CDR3 DNA, CDR3 protein. A D gene is named only where the DNA matches it firmly. Not all rows give a size; the values are once, few, many and, for expanded clones, a class.

TRBJ1-1 | . | TRBD1 | TRBV29-1 | TGCAGCGTCCACAGGGGGAACACTGAAGCTTTCTTT | CSVHRGNTEAFF
TRBJ2-3 | once | . | TRBV4-1 | TGCGCCAGCAGCCGCCAGATAGCGGAGAGCACAGATACGCAGTATTTT | CASSRQIAESTDTQYF
TRBJ1-6 | once | . | TRBV7-3 | TGTGCCAGCAGCTCCGGGACAAATTATAATTCACCCCTCCACTTT | CASSSGTNYNSPLHF
TRBJ2-7 | . | TRBD2 | TRBV27 | TGTGCCAGCAGTTATTACCCCCCCATTGAGCGGGAGTCGAAATACGAGCAGTACTTC | CASSYYPPIERESKYEQYF
TRBJ1-2 | . | . | TRBV10-3 | TGTGCCATCAGTGAGATCCTCGCTGTACAGGGTAATGGCTACACCTTC | CAISEILAVQGNGYTF
TRBJ1-6 | . | . | TRBV19 | TGTGCCAGTAGTATTAACAGGTTACGTTCACCCCTCCACTTT | CASSINRLRSPLHF
TRBJ2-1 | . | TRBD2 | TRBV4-1 | TGCGCCAGCAGCGAGGGACTAGCGGGAGTCAGGAATGAGCAGTTCTTC | CASSEGLAGVRNEQFF
TRBJ2-5 | . | . | TRBV7-8 | TGTGCCAGCAGCCGCCGGGAGACCCAGTACTTC | CASSRRETQYF
TRBJ2-2 | . | TRBD1 | TRBV7-9 | TGTGCCAGCAGCCGACAGGGGGCGGCCGGGGAGCTGTTTTTT | CASSRQGAAGELFF
TRBJ2-7 | . | . | TRBV9 | TGTGCCAGCAGCCCCCGTATAGGGAGCTCCTACGAGCAGTACTTC | CASSPRIGSSYEQYF
TRBJ1-1 | . | . | TRBV27 | TGTGCCAGCAGTTTATTGGCCGGGGTCACGGACACTGAAGCTTTCTTT | CASSLLAGVTDTEAFF
TRBJ1-1 | . | . | TRBV5-4 | TGTGCCAGCAGCTTGGGGTCCATTGATGAAGCTTTCTTT | CASSLGSIDEAFF
TRBJ1-6 | few | . | TRBV4-1 | TGCGCCAGCAGCCAAGGAACACCTTATTCGTCCCTCCACTTT | CASSQGTPYSSLHF